A selection of T cell receptor beta chains follows, all from one sample in a study of control samples from healthy donors and cancer patients. Assay: immunoSEQ multiplex PCR; the TCRdb copy retains only in-frame clones and omits some. The table shows about 63,000 clones, with about 87% occurring only once. Sequencing used PBMCs. These receptors all stem from a woman aged 55-70 years with lung cancer. Each CDR3 is given with its conserved first and last residue. D genes are given only for firm matches. The size entry is marked missing in some rows and otherwise reads once, few, many or a size class.

D | J | V | size | DNA | CDR3
TRBD1 | TRBJ1-4 | TRBV5-4 | few | TGTGCCAGCAAGAGACAGGGGGCTTTTGAAAAACTGTTTTTT | CASKRQGAFEKLFF
TRBD2 | TRBJ2-3 | TRBV24-1 | - | TGTGCCACCAGTCAACGGGCGGGGGACACAGATACGCAGTATTTT | CATSQRAGDTDTQYF
TRBD1 | TRBJ2-4 | TRBV5-1 | once | TGCGCCAGCAGCGTGTCAGGGGGAGACATTCAGTACTTC | CASSVSGGDIQYF
- | TRBJ1-5 | TRBV6-1 | - | TGTGCCAGCAGTGAAGGGTTAAGTAGCAATCAGCCCCAGCATTTT | CASSEGLSSNQPQHF
TRBD2 | TRBJ2-5 | TRBV10-3 | - | TGTGCCATCGCGGGGGACCAAGAGACCCAGTACTTC | CAIAGDQETQYF
- | TRBJ1-4 | TRBV19 | - | TGTGCCAGTAGTATAGCGAGAGGGATGAATGAAAAACTGTTTTTT | CASSIARGMNEKLFF
- | TRBJ2-2 | TRBV3-1/TRBV3-2 | - | TGTGCCAGCAGAAGAACTGGGAACACCGGGGAGCTGTTTTTT | CASRRTGNTGELFF
TRBD2 | TRBJ2-7 | TRBV2 | medium-sized | TGTGCCAGCTCCGGGTACGGACTAGCGGGGTTAGAGCAGTACTTC | CASSGYGLAGLEQYF
- | TRBJ1-1 | TRBV9 | - | TGTGCCAGCAGCGTAGTGGGGGGGCTAACTGAAGCTTTCTTT | CASSVVGGLTEAFF
TRBD1 | TRBJ1-5 | TRBV5-1 | once | TGCGCCAGCAGCGCCGGGACAGGTAGCAATCAGCCCCAGCATTTT | CASSAGTGSNQPQHF
TRBD1 | TRBJ1-2 | TRBV18 | few | TGTGCCAGCTCACCACTGGCAGGGGGTAACTATGGCTACACCTTC | CASSPLAGGNYGYTF
TRBD2 | TRBJ2-7 | TRBV7-2 | - | TGTGCCAGCAGCTTAACGAGCGGGATCTACGAGCAGTACTTC | CASSLTSGIYEQYF
TRBD1 | TRBJ1-4 | TRBV19 | - | TGTGCCAGTAGTGAGACCGGGACAGGGGCTGAAAAACTGTTTTTT | CASSETGTGAEKLFF
- | TRBJ2-7 | TRBV7-9 | - | TGTGCCAGCAGCTCCACCCAAGCCATGTTCCTCTACGAGCAGTACTTC | CASSSTQAMFLYEQYF
- | TRBJ2-1 | TRBV2 | - | TGTGCCAGCAGCTGGGGCGGCTCCTACAATGAGCAGTTCTTC | CASSWGGSYNEQFF
TRBD1 | TRBJ1-5 | TRBV24-1 | - | TGTGCCACCAGCCTACAGGGGGACAATCAGCCCCAGCATTTT | CATSLQGDNQPQHF
- | TRBJ1-1 | TRBV5-1 | once | TGCGCCAGCAGCTCAGCAGGGGTCACTGAAGCTTTCTTT | CASSSAGVTEAFF
- | TRBJ1-5 | TRBV19 | - | TGTGCCAGTAGTATCATCAGGGGTGGAAATCAGCCCCAGCATTTT | CASSIIRGGNQPQHF
- | TRBJ1-1 | TRBV23-1 | - | TGCGCCAGCAGTCAATTGAGGGCTTTCTTT | CASSQLRAFF
TRBD1 | TRBJ1-5 | TRBV6-5 | once | TGTGCCAGCAGTTACTCTGGACAGGGCCAGCCCCAGCATTTT | CASSYSGQGQPQHF
TRBD2 | TRBJ2-1 | TRBV10-1 | - | TGCGCCAGCAGTGTCGGACTTACTAGCGGGGAGCAGTTCTTC | CASSVGLTSGEQFF
- | TRBJ2-5 | TRBV15 | - | TGTGCCACCAGCACCGACCGGAAGACCCAGTACTTC | CATSTDRKTQYF
- | TRBJ1-1 | TRBV7-9 | - | TGTGCCAGCAGGGGTGGGCGGCTTGAAGCTTTCTTT | CASRGGRLEAFF
TRBD1 | TRBJ1-1 | TRBV6-1 | - | TGTGCCACCCAAGACAGGGCGGTGGGTGACACTGAAGCTTTCTTT | CATQDRAVGDTEAFF
- | TRBJ2-7 | TRBV4-1 | once | TGCGCCAGCAGCCAGGGGAGTTACTACGAGCAGTACTTC | CASSQGSYYEQYF
TRBD1 | TRBJ1-2 | TRBV27 | - | TGTGCCAGCAGATTAACCGGGACAGGGAATGGCTACACCTTC | CASRLTGTGNGYTF